This T cell receptor beta chain comes out of a study of shared clonotypes between healthy human individuals. The CDR3 contains 14 residues. The V end lost 4 bases, the J end lost 0 bases, and 10 bases lay between the germline ends. CDR1 is SGHRS, CDR2 YFSETQ, per germline. All of the donors resided in Nashville, Tennessee, and each was a Caucasian adult. Findings and limits, study-wide: Only blood was sampled, and tissue TCR repertoires likely differ from blood ones.

About this clone itself: No antigen is known for it.

In the authors' workflow: Junction-only sequences produced by ImmunoSEQ had no quality scores, so filtering differed. Generated by immunoSEQ multiplex PCR, the TCRdb table keeps only in-frame clones and is missing some. The V and J calls and the clone size are those of that table, but D and trimming were determined from the DNA. This repertoire shows hundreds of thousands of clones, about 74% found once; its top ten account for less than 2%. Sequencing was carried out using memory CD4+ T cells sorted from blood. Regarding subset: CD45RA-negative fraction. The sequence was collected from a woman between 25 and 40 years old in good health. The V call is TRBV5-1, the J call TRBJ2-5; D not certain. CDR3 bases: TGCGCCAGCAGCAGAATGGGGTACCAAGAGACCCAGTACTTC. Encoded protein: CASSRMGYQETQYF. The whole variable domain, remainder taken from reference TRBV5-1 and TRBJ2-5, is KAGVTQTPRYLIKTRGQQVTLSCSPISGHRSVSWYQQTPGQGLQFLFEYFSETQRNKGNFPGRFSGRQFSNSRSEMNVSTLELGDSALYLCASSRMGYQETQYFGPGTRLLVL.